This entry concerns a single T cell receptor beta chain. Time point: baseline pretreatment blood. Regarding treatment: 15 Gy SBRT to primary tumor, nephrectomy 4 weeks later. The patient's renal cell carcinoma had clear cell pathology. The sample originates from a study of radiation and T cells in renal cell carcinoma. Germline CDR1 KGHSH, CDR2 LQKENI. Trimming took off 3 bases at V and 6 bases at J, with 14 bases between the two ends. CDR3 size: 14 residues. Measured with immunoSEQ multiplex PCR; TCRdb has only the in-frame clones, and not every one. Here the sample spans 40,000 to 60,000 clones, 65% to 90% being singletons.

The chain links TRBV18 to TRBJ1-2; D gene uncertain. The receptor comes from a woman aged 65 to 85 with renal cell carcinoma. This material consisted of blood, taken from a patient whose treatment included radiotherapy and nephrectomy. This CDR3 is CASSPPGGLDGYTF. CDR3 bases: TGTGCCAGCTCACCCCCCGGAGGGTTAGATGGCTACACCTTC.